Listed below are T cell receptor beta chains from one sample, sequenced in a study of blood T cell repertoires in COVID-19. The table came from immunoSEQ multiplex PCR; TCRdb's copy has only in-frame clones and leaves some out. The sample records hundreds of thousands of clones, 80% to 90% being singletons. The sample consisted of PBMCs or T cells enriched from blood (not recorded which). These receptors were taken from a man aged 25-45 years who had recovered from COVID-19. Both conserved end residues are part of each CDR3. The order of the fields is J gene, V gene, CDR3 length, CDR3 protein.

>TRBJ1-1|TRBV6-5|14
CASSTGTRSSEAFF
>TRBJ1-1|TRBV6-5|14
CASSTGWPLTEAFF
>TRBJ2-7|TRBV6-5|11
CATNRGYEQYF
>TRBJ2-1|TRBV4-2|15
CASSQDRGHYNEQFF
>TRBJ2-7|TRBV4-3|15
CASSQVLAGSYEQYF
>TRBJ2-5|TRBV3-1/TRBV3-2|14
CASSQGQGRETQYF
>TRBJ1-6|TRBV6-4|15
CASSDGAGLNSPLHF
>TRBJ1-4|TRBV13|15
CASSPRGTGNEKLFF
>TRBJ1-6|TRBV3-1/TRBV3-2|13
CASSQALNSPLHF
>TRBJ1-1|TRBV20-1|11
CSARSEAEAFF
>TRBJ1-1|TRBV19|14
CASSIGQGATEAFF
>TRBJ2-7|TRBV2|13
CASHRAQAYEQYF
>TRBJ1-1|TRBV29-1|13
CSVAGQPNTEAFF
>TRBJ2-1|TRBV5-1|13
CASSRTRDNEQFF
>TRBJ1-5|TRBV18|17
CASSLSPTGLDNQPQHF
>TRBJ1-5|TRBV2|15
CASSPGQGATQPQHF
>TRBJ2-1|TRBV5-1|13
CASHHPGDNEQFF
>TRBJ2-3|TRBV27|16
CASRLGLAGATDTQYF
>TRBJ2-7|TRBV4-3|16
CASSQSPGSGGHEQYF
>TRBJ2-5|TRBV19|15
CASSSGTGEGETQYF
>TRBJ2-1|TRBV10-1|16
CASSESSLTPHNEQFF
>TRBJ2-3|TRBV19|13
CASRQGQQDTQYF